The rows below give T cell receptor beta chains drawn from one sample of a study of neurological immune-mediated disorders. TCRdb re-called the 5' RACE reads with MiXCR, one entry per CDR3 protein. The sample carries 14,000 or so distinct CDR3 sequences, over 9.5% recorded once. Sequenced sample: PBMCs. These receptors were taken from a woman between 35 and 50 years old in good health. CDR3s include the opening cysteine and the closing phenylalanine or tryptophan. The D gene is left open where the match is weak. Not every row has a clone size; where given, it reads once, few, many or a size class.

TRBV15	many	TRBJ1-5	TRBD1	CATSRDRGLFFQPQHF	TGTGCCACCAGCAGGGACAGGGGATTGTTTTTCCAGCCCCAGCATTTT
TRBV27	NA	TRBJ2-7	NA	CASSLSVRADEQYF	TGTGCCAGCAGTCTTAGCGTGAGGGCCGACGAGCAGTACTTC
TRBV20-1	many	TRBJ2-1	NA	CSASLLSASYNEQFF	TGCAGTGCTAGTCTCCTCAGCGCCTCCTACAATGAGCAGTTCTTC
TRBV6-2/TRBV6-3	once	TRBJ1-2	NA	CASSFPLAF	TGTGCCAGCAGTTTCCCACTAGCCTTC
TRBV20-1	many	TRBJ1-1	NA	CSASLGAYTEAFF	TGCAGTGCTAGTTTAGGGGCCTACACTGAAGCTTTCTTT
TRBV18	NA	TRBJ2-7	NA	CASSPISGGSGNHEQYF	TGTGCCAGCTCACCAATCTCTGGGGGCTCTGGTAACCACGAGCAGTACTTC
TRBV20-1	many	TRBJ1-5	NA	CSASNWDPNQPQHF	TGCAGTGCTAGTAACTGGGATCCAAATCAGCCCCAGCATTTT
TRBV29-1	many	TRBJ2-7	NA	CSVATGRYEQYF	TGCAGCGTTGCAACAGGGCGGTACGAGCAGTACTTC
TRBV12-5	NA	TRBJ2-7	TRBD1	CASGLVGTGVDYEQYF	TGTGCTAGTGGTTTGGTAGGCACAGGGGTAGACTACGAGCAGTACTTC
TRBV7-6	many	TRBJ1-1	NA	CASSSIRGSSTEAFF	TGTGCCAGCAGCTCCATCAGGGGATCGAGCACTGAAGCTTTCTTT
TRBV5-1	medium-sized	TRBJ2-7	TRBD1	CASSYGQGYEQYF	TGCGCCAGCAGCTACGGACAGGGCTACGAGCAGTACTTC
TRBV29-1	many	TRBJ1-2	NA	CSAITVAGEGYTF	TGCAGCGCTATAACCGTCGCAGGGGAAGGCTACACCTTC